The rows below give T cell receptor beta chains drawn from one sample of a study of cytomegalovirus exposure and HLA in healthy donors. Generated by immunoSEQ multiplex PCR, the TCRdb table keeps only in-frame clones and is missing some. The sample includes fewer than 45,000 clones, 80% of them seen just once. Sequencing was carried out using PBMCs. These receptors came from a male donor in good health and CMV-seronegative. The conserved cysteine and the conserved F or W are not part of the CDR3 here.

9,TRBV29-1,SVEDGHGYT
12,TRBV6-5,ASRMGTGVYEQY
11,TRBV5-1,ASSSVQGNTQY
13,TRBV7-8,ASSLVEGLDTEAF
13,TRBV7-2,ASSSDRVWNTEAF
15,TRBV7-2,ASSLAFGLAMRYEQY
11,TRBV30,AWSVLQNTEAF
14,TRBV9,ASSLGQGAGANVLT
9,TRBV5-6,ASSYGYGYT
12,TRBV5-6,ASSSWTGRTEAF
12,TRBV4-1,ASSQGSVETGYT
10,TRBV29-1,SAAAGDTEAF
13,TRBV27,ASSLAGGYTGELF
13,TRBV6-1,ASIQGKSGANVLT
13,TRBV4-2,ASSQVLTGRETQY
13,TRBV28,ASSLLTASGNTIY
9,TRBV10-2,AAGGNQPQH
13,TRBV5-4,ASSSNYRGRTEAF
12,TRBV19,ASSTGTGGTEAF
12,TRBV7-8,ASSLDAWSEKLF
11,TRBV2,ASSEVPNAGYT
16,TRBV30,AWSVHIGEGLGNQPQH
14,TRBV5-8,ASSLPRTGEDTEAF
13,TRBV5-4,ASSRFGQVSYEQY
14,TRBV5-1,ASSLAIAGGPNEQY
16,TRBV21-1,ASSNLQGGNRGNQPQH
12,TRBV6-5,ASRETGESQPQH
12,TRBV7-6,ASSLALRGETQY
12,TRBV2,AKRRVDSTDTQY
12,TRBV5-5,ASSSGQLNEKLF
12,TRBV29-1,SVGRTGGQEKLF
9,TRBV30,AWSLRYGYT
11,TRBV5-1,ATRPGGTGELF
15,TRBV4-2,ASSQEEAGGNTGELF
14,TRBV4-1,ASSPQLAGNTGELF
14,TRBV27,ASSSKTSGSGDTQY
14,TRBV4-3,ASSQGTGGLLETQY
11,TRBV6-5,ASSADRVYGYT
10,TRBV7-3,ASSLGQGRAF
12,TRBV7-9,ASSTGQGNSPLH
12,TRBV6-5,ASSTQGADQPQH
12,TRBV5-4,ASSRQGVVGELF
13,TRBV7-3,ASSQTSRSTDTQY
14,TRBV6-6,ASSYVSGNFHNEQF
13,TRBV9,ASSVDWDRGHEQY
14,TRBV6-6,ASSSGLAGSYNEQF
12,TRBV9,ASSFGQGNYGYT
13,TRBV6-6,ASSPGTGADTEAF
14,TRBV5-1,ASTHGFGQGGGTQY
12,TRBV9,ASSVDDRAYGYT
14,TRBV7-8,ASSLSTGLHPGTQY
12,TRBV7-6,ASSLREGGYGYT
11,TRBV30,AWRDRGNQPQH
13,TRBV14,ASSPLGQGNDEQF
11,TRBV6-5,ASRGRGANVLT
13,TRBV27,ASSLSGSGWETQY
12,TRBV9,ASSVPGAGEKLF
11,TRBV7-3,ASSSQVLNEQF
13,TRBV7-9,ASSLVAGEADTQY